Listed below are T cell receptor beta chains from one sample, sequenced in a study of blood T cell repertoires in COVID-19. The repertoire was sequenced with immunoSEQ multiplex PCR; TCRdb's copy has only in-frame clones and lacks some. The table includes 240,000 or so clones, over 80% detected once. Sequences were obtained from PBMCs or T cells enriched from blood (not recorded which). The receptors come from a man between 50 and 59 years old who had been exposed to COVID-19. The CDR3 runs from the conserved cysteine through the conserved F or W. D genes are given only for firm matches. For some rows the clone size is stated as once, few or many, or as a class when expanded; others skip it.

>TRBJ2-6|.|TRBV3-1/TRBV3-2|TRBD1
CASSLGQGALGANVLTF
TGTGCCAGCAGCCTGGGACAGGGGGCCTTAGGGGCCAACGTCCTGACTTTC
>TRBJ2-3|.|TRBV7-9|TRBD2
CASSRDYADTQYF
TGTGCCAGCAGCCGGGACTACGCAGATACGCAGTATTTT
>TRBJ1-5|few|TRBV30|.
CAWSVGGRQPQHF
TGTGCCTGGAGTGTCGGCGGGCGTCAGCCCCAGCATTTT
>TRBJ2-3|.|TRBV5-1|.
CASSLDRDPRITDTQYF
TGCGCCAGCAGCTTGGACAGGGACCCGAGGATCACAGATACGCAGTATTTT
>TRBJ2-1|.|TRBV30|TRBD2
CAWMAGLAGGPRYNEQFF
TGTGCCTGGATGGCGGGACTAGCGGGAGGGCCAAGGTACAATGAGCAGTTCTTC
>TRBJ1-2|.|TRBV5-4|.
CASTLPLGGSYGYTF
TGTGCCAGCACCCTACCTCTGGGGGGATCGTATGGCTACACCTTC
>TRBJ1-1|.|TRBV6-5|TRBD1
CASAGGIFYTEAFF
TGTGCCTCAGCAGGGGGAATATTTTACACTGAAGCTTTCTTT
>TRBJ2-2|.|TRBV7-3|.
CASSLFAGELFF
TGTGCCAGCAGCTTATTCGCCGGGGAGCTGTTTTTT
>TRBJ1-1|.|TRBV4-1|.
CASRQILMNTEAFF
TGCGCCAGCCGCCAGATACTTATGAACACTGAAGCTTTCTTT
>TRBJ2-3|.|TRBV10-1|.
CASSAVADTQYF
TGCGCCAGCAGTGCGGTAGCAGATACGCAGTATTTT
>TRBJ1-1|.|TRBV29-1|TRBD1
CSVVLQGAVTEAFF
TGCAGCGTTGTATTACAGGGGGCGGTCACTGAAGCTTTCTTT
>TRBJ1-4|.|TRBV5-4|TRBD1
CASSRQGYGEKLFF
TGTGCCAGCAGCCGACAGGGTTATGGAGAAAAACTGTTTTTT
>TRBJ2-7|once|TRBV7-2|TRBD1
CASSTGQGREQYF
TGTGCCAGCAGCACGGGACAGGGTCGGGAGCAGTACTTC
>TRBJ2-3|.|TRBV27|TRBD2
CASSLTPPLAGGKDTQYF
TGTGCCAGCAGTTTAACCCCCCCGCTAGCGGGGGGCAAGGATACGCAGTATTTT
>TRBJ1-5|few|TRBV5-6|.
CASSLRGASNQPQHF
TGTGCCAGCAGCTTGCGGGGGGCGAGCAATCAGCCCCAGCATTTT